The T cell receptor (beta chain) under discussion was sequenced for a study of lymphopenia after photon versus proton radiotherapy. General observations from the study: Authors raise, but do not show, better survival with proton therapy. After the lymphocyte nadir, photon-treated repertoires showed oligoclonal expansion, especially of CD8+ Temra cells. A bigger post-nadir fall in TCR diversity correlated inversely with survival time in deceased patients.

As for this clone: Its specificity is not known.

V was shortened by 3 bases and J by 4 bases, with 16 bases between the two germline ends. This CDR3 is built from 16 residues. CDR1 LNHDA and CDR2 SQIVND come from the germline V gene (reference sequence). Only in-frame clones appear in the TCRdb table, and some are missing; sequencing was by immunoSEQ multiplex PCR. This table has roughly 53,000 clones, about 86% appearing once. This chain joins TRBV19 and TRBJ1-3; D is uncertain. The receptor comes from a man between 45 and 60 years old with gastric cancer. Here the sequenced sample was peripheral blood, taken from a patient treated with photon-based radiotherapy. The CDR3 region is CASSIRPQGRGNTIYF. The CDR3 nucleotides are TGTGCCAGTAGTATTCGGCCCCAAGGACGGGGAAACACCATATATTTT.